This T cell receptor beta chain was observed in a study of identical twins. This clonotype showed up many times. The antigen is not known. Germline loops: CDR1 LGHNA, CDR2 YSLEER. The CDR3 sequence is 15 residues long. Trimming removed 4 bases at V and 0 bases at J, with 13 bases between. TCRdb re-called the 5' RACE reads through MiXCR, storing one row per CDR3 protein. The sample has roughly 230,000 distinct CDR3 sequences, about 8.3% seen once. Findings and limits, study-wide: Conclusions leaned on cross-sectional statistical analysis and did not track the same donors over time.

Another study also made use of these data, one on yellow fever vaccine responses in identical twins.

This clonotype originated in a woman aged 18-35 years in good health. The rearrangement links TRBV4-3 to TRBJ2-7; D gene unclear. Sequencing used CD8+ T cells sorted from blood. DNA for the CDR3: TGCGCCAGCAGCCCGATCGTATCGGCCTCCTACGAGCAGTACTTC. Translating gives CASSPIVSASYEQYF.